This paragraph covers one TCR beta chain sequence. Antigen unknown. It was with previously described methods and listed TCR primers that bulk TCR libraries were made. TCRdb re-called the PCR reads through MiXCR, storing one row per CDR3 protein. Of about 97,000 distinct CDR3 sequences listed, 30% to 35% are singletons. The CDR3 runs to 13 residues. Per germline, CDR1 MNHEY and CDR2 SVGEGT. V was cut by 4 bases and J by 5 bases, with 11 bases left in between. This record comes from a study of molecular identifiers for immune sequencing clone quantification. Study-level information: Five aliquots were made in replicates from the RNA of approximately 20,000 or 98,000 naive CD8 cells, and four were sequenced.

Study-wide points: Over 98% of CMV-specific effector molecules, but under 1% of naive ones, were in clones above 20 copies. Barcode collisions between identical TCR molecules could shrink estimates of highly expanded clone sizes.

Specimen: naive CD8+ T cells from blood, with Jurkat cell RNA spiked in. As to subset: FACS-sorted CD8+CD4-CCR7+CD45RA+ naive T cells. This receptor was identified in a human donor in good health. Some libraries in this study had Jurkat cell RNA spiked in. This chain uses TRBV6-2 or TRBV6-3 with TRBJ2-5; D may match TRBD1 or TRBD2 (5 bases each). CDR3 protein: CASSSGTPETQYF. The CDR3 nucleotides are TGTGCCAGCAGTTCCGGGACCCCGGAGACCCAGTACTTC.